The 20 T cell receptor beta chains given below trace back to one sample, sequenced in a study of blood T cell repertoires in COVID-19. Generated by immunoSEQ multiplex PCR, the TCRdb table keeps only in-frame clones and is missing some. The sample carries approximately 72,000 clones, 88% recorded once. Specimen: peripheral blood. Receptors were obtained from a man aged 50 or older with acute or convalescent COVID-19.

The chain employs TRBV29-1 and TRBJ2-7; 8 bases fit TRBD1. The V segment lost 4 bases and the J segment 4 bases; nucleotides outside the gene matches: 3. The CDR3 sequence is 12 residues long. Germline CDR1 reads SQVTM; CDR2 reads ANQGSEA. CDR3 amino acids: CSVVDREYEQYF. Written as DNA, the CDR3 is TGCAGCGTTGTGGACAGGGAGTACGAGCAGTACTTC.

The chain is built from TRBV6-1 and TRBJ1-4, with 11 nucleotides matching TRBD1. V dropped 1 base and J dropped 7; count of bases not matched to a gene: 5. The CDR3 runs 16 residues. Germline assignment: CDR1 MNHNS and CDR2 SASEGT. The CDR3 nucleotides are TGTGCCAGCAGTGAAGGAGGTGGGACAGGGGGTGAAAAACTGTTTTTT. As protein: CASSEGGGTGGEKLFF.

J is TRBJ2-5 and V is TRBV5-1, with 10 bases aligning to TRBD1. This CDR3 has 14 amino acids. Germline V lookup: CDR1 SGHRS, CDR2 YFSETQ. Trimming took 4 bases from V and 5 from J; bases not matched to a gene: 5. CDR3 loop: CASSEGQGLETQYF. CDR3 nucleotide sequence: TGCGCCAGCAGCGAGGGACAGGGGTTGGAGACCCAGTACTTC. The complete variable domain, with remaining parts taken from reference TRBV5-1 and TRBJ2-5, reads KAGVTQTPRYLIKTRGQQVTLSCSPISGHRSVSWYQQTPGQGLQFLFEYFSETQRNKGNFPGRFSGRQFSNSRSEMNVSTLELGDSALYLCASSEGQGLETQYFGPGTRLLVL.

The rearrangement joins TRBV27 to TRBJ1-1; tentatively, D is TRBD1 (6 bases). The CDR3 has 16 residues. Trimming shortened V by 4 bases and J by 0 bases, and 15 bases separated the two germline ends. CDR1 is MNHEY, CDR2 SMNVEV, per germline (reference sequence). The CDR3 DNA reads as TGTGCCAGCAGTTGGGGAGGGGGGGCGATGAACACTGAAGCTTTCTTT. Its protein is CASSWGGGAMNTEAFF.

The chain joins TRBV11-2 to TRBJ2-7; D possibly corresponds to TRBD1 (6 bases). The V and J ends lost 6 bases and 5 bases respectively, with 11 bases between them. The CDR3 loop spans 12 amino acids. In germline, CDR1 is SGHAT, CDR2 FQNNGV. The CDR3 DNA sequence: TGTGCCAGCAGAGGACAGTCCCACGAGCAGTACTTC. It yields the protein CASRGQSHEQYF. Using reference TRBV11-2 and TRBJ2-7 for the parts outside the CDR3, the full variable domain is EAGVAQSPRYKIIEKRQSVAFWCNPISGHATLYWYQQILGQGPKLLIQFQNNGVVDDSQLPKDRFSAERLKGVDSTLKIQPAKLEDSAVYLCASRGQSHEQYFGPGTRLTVT.

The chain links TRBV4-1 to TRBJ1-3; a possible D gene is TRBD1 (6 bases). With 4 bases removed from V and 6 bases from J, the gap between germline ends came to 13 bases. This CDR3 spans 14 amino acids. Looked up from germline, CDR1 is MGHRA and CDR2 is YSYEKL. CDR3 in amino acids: CASSPPGAKNTIYF. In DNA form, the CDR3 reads TGCGCCAGCAGCCCCCCAGGGGCTAAAAACACCATATATTTT.

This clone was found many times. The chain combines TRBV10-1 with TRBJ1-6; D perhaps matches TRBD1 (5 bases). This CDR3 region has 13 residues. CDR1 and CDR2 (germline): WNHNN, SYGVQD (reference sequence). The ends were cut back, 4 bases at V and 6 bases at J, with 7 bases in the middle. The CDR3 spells CASSGQFNSPLHF. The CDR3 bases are TGCGCCAGCAGTGGACAGTTTAATTCACCCCTCCACTTT.

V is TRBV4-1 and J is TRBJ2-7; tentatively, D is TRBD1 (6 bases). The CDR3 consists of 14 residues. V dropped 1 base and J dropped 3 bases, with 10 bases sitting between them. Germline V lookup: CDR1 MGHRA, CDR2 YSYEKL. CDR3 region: CASSQGTDNYEQYF. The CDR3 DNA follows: TGCGCCAGCAGCCAAGGGACAGACAACTACGAGCAGTACTTC.

The CDR3 nucleotides read TGTGCCAGCAGCGTAGATCAGGGTCTGAGCTATGGCTACACCTTC. This encodes CASSVDQGLSYGYTF. The chain recombines TRBV9 with TRBJ1-2, with D possibly TRBD1 on 5 matching bases. CDR3 size: 15 residues. Germline V CDR1 and CDR2: SGDLS, YYNGEE. V was shortened by 0 bases and J by 4 bases, with 13 bases between the two germline ends. Full variable domain (outside the CDR3, taken from reference TRBV9 and TRBJ1-2): DSGVTQTPKHLITATGQRVTLRCSPRSGDLSVYWYQQSLDQGLQFLIQYYNGEERAKGNILERFSAQQFPDLHSELNLSSLELGDSALYFCASSVDQGLSYGYTFGSGTRLTVV.

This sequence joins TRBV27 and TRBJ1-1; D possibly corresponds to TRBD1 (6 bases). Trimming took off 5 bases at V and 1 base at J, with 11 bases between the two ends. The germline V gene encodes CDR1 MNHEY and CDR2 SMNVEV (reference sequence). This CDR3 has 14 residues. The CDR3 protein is CASSQGGGNTEAFF. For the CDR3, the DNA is TGTGCCAGCAGTCAAGGGGGGGGGAACACTGAAGCTTTCTTT.

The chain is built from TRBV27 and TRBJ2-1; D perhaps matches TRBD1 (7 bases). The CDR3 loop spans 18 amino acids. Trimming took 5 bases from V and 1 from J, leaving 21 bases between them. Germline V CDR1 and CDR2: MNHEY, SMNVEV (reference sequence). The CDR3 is CASSTARRGLGSYNEQFF. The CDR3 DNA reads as TGTGCCAGCAGTACAGCCCGGAGGGGGCTTGGGTCCTACAATGAGCAGTTCTTC.

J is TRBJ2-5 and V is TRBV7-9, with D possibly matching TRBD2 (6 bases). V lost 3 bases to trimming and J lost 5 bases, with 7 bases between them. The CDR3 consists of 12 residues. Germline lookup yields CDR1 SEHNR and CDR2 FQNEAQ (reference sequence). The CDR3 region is CASSFGGETQYF. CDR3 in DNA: TGTGCCAGCAGCTTCGGGGGTGAGACCCAGTACTTC. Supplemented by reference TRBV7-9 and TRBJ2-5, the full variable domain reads DTGVSQNPRHKITKRGQNVTFRCDPISEHNRLYWYRQTLGQGPEFLTYFQNEAQLEKSRLLSDRFSAERPKGSFSTLEIQRTEQGDSAMYLCASSFGGETQYFGPGTRLLVL.

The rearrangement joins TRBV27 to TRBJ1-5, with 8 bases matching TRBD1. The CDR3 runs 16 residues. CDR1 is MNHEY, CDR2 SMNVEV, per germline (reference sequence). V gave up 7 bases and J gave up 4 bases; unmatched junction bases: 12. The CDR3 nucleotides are TGTGCCAGCAAAAGTACCCCCCAGGGGGCAAATCAGCCCCAGCATTTT. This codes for CASKSTPQGANQPQHF.

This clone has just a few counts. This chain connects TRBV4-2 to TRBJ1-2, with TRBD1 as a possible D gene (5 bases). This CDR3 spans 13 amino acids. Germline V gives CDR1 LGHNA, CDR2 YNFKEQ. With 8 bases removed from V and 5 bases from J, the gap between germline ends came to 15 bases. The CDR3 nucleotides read TGTGCCAGCCAAGGCAGTCAGGGATATGGCTACACCTTC. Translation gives CASQGSQGYGYTF.

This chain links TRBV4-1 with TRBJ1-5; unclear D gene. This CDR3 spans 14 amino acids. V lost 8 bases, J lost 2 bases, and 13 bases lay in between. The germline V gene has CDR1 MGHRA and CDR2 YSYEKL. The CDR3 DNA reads TGCGCCAGCGCCAGATATGAGGGCAATCAGCCCCAGCATTTT. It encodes CASARYEGNQPQHF.

CDR3 in amino acids: CSVSGTSNTGELFF. The CDR3 region has the DNA TGCAGCGTTTCCGGGACATCGAACACCGGGGAGCTGTTTTTT. The V call is TRBV29-1, the J call TRBJ2-2; D possibly corresponds to TRBD1 (6 bases). Trimming left V 5 bases short and J 0 bases short, with 10 bases between. Germline V CDR1 and CDR2: SQVTM, ANQGSEA. CDR3 size: 14 residues.

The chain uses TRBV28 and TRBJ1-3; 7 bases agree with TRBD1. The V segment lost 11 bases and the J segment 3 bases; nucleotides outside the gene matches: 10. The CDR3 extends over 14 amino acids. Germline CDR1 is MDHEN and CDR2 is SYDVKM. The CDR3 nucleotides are TGTGCCGGGCAGGGGGTTGGGGTTGGAAACACCATATATTTT. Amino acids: CAGQGVGVGNTIYF.

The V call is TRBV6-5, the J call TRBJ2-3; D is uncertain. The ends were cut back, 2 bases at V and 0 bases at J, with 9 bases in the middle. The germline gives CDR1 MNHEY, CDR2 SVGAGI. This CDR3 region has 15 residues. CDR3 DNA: TGTGCCAGCAGTTACGGCGGAACCAGCACAGATACGCAGTATTTT. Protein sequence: CASSYGGTSTDTQYF.

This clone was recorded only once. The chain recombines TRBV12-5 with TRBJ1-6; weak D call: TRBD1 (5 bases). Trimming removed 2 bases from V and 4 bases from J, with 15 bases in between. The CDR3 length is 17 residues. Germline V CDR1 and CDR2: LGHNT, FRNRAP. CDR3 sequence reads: CASGLIRVVGYNSPLHF. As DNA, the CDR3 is TGTGCTAGTGGTTTGATCAGGGTGGTTGGATATAATTCACCCCTCCACTTT.

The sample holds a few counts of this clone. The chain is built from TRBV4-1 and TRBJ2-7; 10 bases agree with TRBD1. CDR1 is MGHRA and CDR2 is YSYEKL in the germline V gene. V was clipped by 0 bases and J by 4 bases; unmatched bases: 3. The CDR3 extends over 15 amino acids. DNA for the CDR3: TGCGCCAGCAGCCAAGAAAGGACAGGGGGTTACGAGCAGTACTTC. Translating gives CASSQERTGGYEQYF.